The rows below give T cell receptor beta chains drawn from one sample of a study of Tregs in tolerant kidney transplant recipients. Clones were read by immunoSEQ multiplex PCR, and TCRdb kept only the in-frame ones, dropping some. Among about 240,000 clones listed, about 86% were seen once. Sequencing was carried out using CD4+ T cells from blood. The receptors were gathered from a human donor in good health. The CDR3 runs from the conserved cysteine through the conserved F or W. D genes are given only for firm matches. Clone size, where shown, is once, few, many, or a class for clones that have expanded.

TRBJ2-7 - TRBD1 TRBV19 CASSLQTGYSYEQYF TGTGCCAGTAGTCTACAGACAGGGTACTCCTACGAGCAGTACTTC
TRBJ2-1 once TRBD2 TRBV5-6 CASSPGAGVLHEQFF TGTGCCAGCAGCCCTGGGGCGGGAGTCCTCCATGAGCAGTTCTTC
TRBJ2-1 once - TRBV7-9 CASSSPGRAYNEQFF TGTGCCAGCAGCTCACCGGGACGAGCATACAATGAGCAGTTCTTC
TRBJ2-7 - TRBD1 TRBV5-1 CASSLSPGQGPYEQYF TGCGCCAGCAGCTTGTCCCCGGGACAGGGGCCCTACGAGCAGTACTTC
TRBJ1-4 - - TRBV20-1 CSARIEEKLFF TGCAGTGCTAGGATCGAAGAAAAACTGTTTTTT
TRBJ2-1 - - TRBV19 CASSISSVRLHEQFF TGTGCCAGTAGTATATCGTCAGTACGTCTCCATGAGCAGTTCTTC
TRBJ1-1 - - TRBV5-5 CASSLEGKVGYAEAFF TGTGCCAGCAGCTTGGAGGGGAAAGTCGGTTACGCTGAAGCTTTCTTT
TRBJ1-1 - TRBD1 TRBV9 CASSSGTGGFTEAFF TGTGCCAGCAGCTCCGGGACAGGGGGGTTCACTGAAGCTTTCTTT
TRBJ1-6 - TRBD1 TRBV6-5 CASRPPGQDNSPLHF TGTGCCAGCAGACCTCCGGGACAGGATAATTCACCCCTCCACTTT
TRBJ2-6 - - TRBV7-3 CASSSSNPHVGANVLTF TGTGCCAGCAGCTCCAGTAATCCACACGTCGGGGCCAACGTCCTGACTTTC
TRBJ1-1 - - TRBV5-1 CASSWTVPNTEAFF TGCGCCAGCAGCTGGACAGTCCCGAACACTGAAGCTTTCTTT
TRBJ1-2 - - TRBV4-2 CASREAFYGYTF TGTGCCAGCAGGGAGGCTTTCTATGGCTACACCTTC
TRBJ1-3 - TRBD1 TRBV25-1 CASSGYRGTGNTIYF TGTGCCAGCAGTGGTTACAGGGGAACTGGAAACACCATATATTTT
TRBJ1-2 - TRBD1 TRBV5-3 CARSLQGGYGYTF TGTGCCAGAAGCTTGCAGGGGGGCTATGGCTACACCTTC
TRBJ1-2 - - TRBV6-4 CASSSDPGGGHGYTF TGTGCCAGCAGTAGCGACCCTGGGGGTGGCCATGGCTACACCTTC
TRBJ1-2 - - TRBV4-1 CASSHHKTGSPWYGYTF TGCGCCAGCAGCCACCATAAGACAGGTTCCCCGTGGTATGGCTACACCTTC
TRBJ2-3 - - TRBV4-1 CASSQGPTQSTDTQYF TGCGCCAGCAGCCAAGGGCCTACCCAGAGCACAGATACGCAGTATTTT
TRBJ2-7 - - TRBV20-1 CTPGKNYEQYF TGCACCCCCGGGAAAAATTACGAGCAGTACTTC
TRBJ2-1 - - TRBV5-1 CASSLGQVEQFF TGCGCCAGCAGCTTGGGGCAGGTTGAGCAGTTCTTC
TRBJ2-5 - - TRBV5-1 CASSLDAGRIKTQYF TGCGCCAGCAGCTTGGACGCGGGACGGATAAAGACCCAGTACTTC
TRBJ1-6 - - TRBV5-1 CASSFTDSYNSPLHF TGCGCCAGCAGCTTTACGGACTCCTATAATTCACCCCTCCACTTT
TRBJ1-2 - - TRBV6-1 CASSEAFQGIGYGYTF TGTGCCAGCAGTGAAGCATTTCAGGGAATTGGCTATGGCTACACCTTC
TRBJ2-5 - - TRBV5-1 CASAIWGQGETQYF TGCGCCAGCGCCATATGGGGTCAAGGAGAGACCCAGTACTTC
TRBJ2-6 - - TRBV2 CASSYPGQIGGANVLTF TGTGCCAGCAGTTATCCGGGCCAAATAGGTGGGGCCAACGTCCTGACTTTC
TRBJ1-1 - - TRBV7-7 CASSPWGGGTEAFF TGTGCTAGCAGCCCCTGGGGAGGGGGCACTGAAGCTTTCTTT
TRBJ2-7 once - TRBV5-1 CASSLISGYEQYF TGCGCCAGCAGCTTAATCTCTGGCTACGAGCAGTACTTC
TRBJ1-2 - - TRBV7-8 CASSLTSYGYTF TGTGCCAGCAGCTTAACTAGCTATGGCTACACCTTC
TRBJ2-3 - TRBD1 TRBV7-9 CASSTRTGSDTQYF TGTGCCAGCAGCACGCGGACAGGGTCAGATACGCAGTATTTT
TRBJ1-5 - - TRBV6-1 CASRPAWGSKQPQHF TGTGCCAGCAGACCCGCGTGGGGATCCAAGCAGCCCCAGCATTTT
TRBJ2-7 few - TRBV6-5 CASSPGTYRYEQYF TGTGCCAGCAGCCCCGGGACATACCGTTACGAGCAGTACTTC
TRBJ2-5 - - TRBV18 CASSPSYLETQYF TGTGCCAGCTCACCATCGTACCTCGAGACCCAGTACTTC
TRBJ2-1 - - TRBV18 CASSPRGIYNEQFF TGTGCCAGCTCACCACGTGGGATTTACAATGAGCAGTTCTTC
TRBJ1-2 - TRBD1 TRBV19 CASSPWQGGGSRSYTF TGTGCCAGTAGTCCCTGGCAAGGGGGCGGGAGTAGAAGCTACACCTTC
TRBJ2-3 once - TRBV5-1 CASSQVGVTDTQYF TGCGCCAGCAGCCAAGTAGGGGTGACAGATACGCAGTATTTT
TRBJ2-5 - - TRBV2 CASGPGTRETQYF TGTGCCAGCGGGCCGGGAACTCGAGAGACCCAGTACTTC
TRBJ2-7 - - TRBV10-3 CAIGRPSSSYEQYF TGTGCCATCGGTCGGCCGTCCAGCTCCTACGAGCAGTACTTC
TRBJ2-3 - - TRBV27 CASSSGRSPITDTQYF TGTGCCAGCAGTTCGGGACGGAGCCCAATCACAGATACGCAGTATTTT
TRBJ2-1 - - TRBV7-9 CASSVPLKGSLIGYNEQFF TGTGCCAGCAGTGTACCCCTGAAAGGGAGTCTAATAGGGTATAATGAGCAGTTCTTC
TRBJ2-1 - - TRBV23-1 CASTPGNEQFF TGCGCCAGCACCCCGGGCAATGAGCAGTTCTTC
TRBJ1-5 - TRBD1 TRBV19 CASSGAQGAGNQPQHF TGTGCCAGTAGTGGGGCACAGGGGGCAGGCAATCAGCCCCAGCATTTT
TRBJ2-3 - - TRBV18 CASSPRAVFSTDTQYF TGTGCCAGCTCACCAAGAGCAGTATTCTCCACAGATACGCAGTATTTT
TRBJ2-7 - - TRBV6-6 CASSYETRYEQYF TGTGCCAGCAGTTACGAGACCCGCTACGAGCAGTACTTC
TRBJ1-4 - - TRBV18 CASSPRPPGGEKLFF TGTGCCAGCTCACCAAGGCCCCCCGGGGGTGAAAAACTGTTTTTT
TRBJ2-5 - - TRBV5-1 CASSYQRYQETQYF TGCGCCAGCAGCTACCAGAGGTACCAAGAGACCCAGTACTTC
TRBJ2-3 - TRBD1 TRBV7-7 CASSRGQGGTDTQYF TGTGCTAGCAGCAGGGGGCAGGGGGGCACAGATACGCAGTATTTT